The clone carrying this TCR beta chain occurred a few times. Antigen specificity is unknown. The PCR made use of 60 Vbeta and 13 Jbeta primers. Per the study methods: A later analysis counted 65 million to 90 million unique TCR beta chains, 10 million to 12 million shared. Only in-frame clones appear in the TCRdb table, and some are missing; sequencing was by immunoSEQ multiplex PCR. D and trimming come from the DNA, and the V and J calls and clone size come from that table. The profile shows 100,000 to 150,000 clones, 83% of them singletons. There are 12 residues in the CDR3. Germline trimming cut 6 bases from V and 7 bases from J; bases unmatched to any gene: 4. Germline CDR1 reads ENHRY; CDR2 reads SYGVKD. The data were taken from a study of cytomegalovirus exposure and HLA in healthy donors. Study-level results: Confirmation was obtained in vitro that a few CMV-associated chains are specific for CMV antigens. In the analysis, some V segments, TRBV6-2 and TRBV6-3 included, were excluded as indistinguishable. The classifier reportedly diagnosed cytomegalovirus status with high specificity and sensitivity.

The specimen was PBMCs. The chain carries TRBV10-3 and TRBJ1-2; TRBD1 matches at 8 bases. This TCR derives from a girl aged 2 to 10 in good health and CMV-seronegative. This chain's CDR3 is CAISGGTGGYTF. The DNA of the CDR3 is TGTGCCATCAGCGGAGGGACAGGTGGCTACACCTTC.